What follows are 7 T cell receptor beta chains derived from one specimen sequenced in a study of OX40 agonist ivuxolimab in advanced cancers. TCRdb's copy holds only in-frame clones and misses some; the assay was immunoSEQ multiplex PCR. Among tens of thousands of clones, over 75% were seen once, and the ten largest hold 4.7%. The material sequenced was CD4+ or CD8+ T cells sorted from blood, taken in a trial of the OX40 agonist ivuxolimab. All receptors come from an adult with an advanced solid tumor such as melanoma, head and neck, liver or kidney cancer.

The chain employs TRBV7-2 and TRBJ2-4, with D maybe TRBD2 (7 bases). V shed 1 base and J shed 0 bases, with 13 bases lying between them. Germline V gives CDR1 SGHTA, CDR2 FQGNSA. The CDR3 covers 17 residues. DNA for the CDR3: TGTGCCAGCAGCTTAGGTCAGGGGAGGGCAGCCAAAAACATTCAGTACTTC. Amino acids: CASSLGQGRAAKNIQYF.

This clone has a single count. The genes are TRBV6-6 and TRBJ2-1; 9 bases line up with TRBD2. The germline V gene has CDR1 MNHNY and CDR2 SVGAGI (reference sequence). The CDR3 runs to 14 residues. V lost 6 bases to trimming and J lost 9 bases; unmatched junction nucleotides: 9. The CDR3 loop reads CASRLAGRVPEQFF. In DNA, the CDR3 is TGTGCCAGCAGACTAGCGGGCCGCGTTCCTGAGCAGTTCTTC.

This sequence joins TRBV29-1 and TRBJ2-4, with D unresolved. Trimming stripped 7 bases from V and 1 base from J, with 11 bases between. The CDR3 totals 13 residues. CDR1 is SQVTM, CDR2 ANQGSEA, per germline. The CDR3 here is CSASPPAKNIQYF. In DNA, the CDR3 is TGCAGCGCCTCACCACCCGCCAAAAACATTCAGTACTTC. The variable domain in full, completed from reference TRBV29-1 and TRBJ2-4, reads SAVISQKPSRDICQRGTSLTIQCQVDSQVTMMFWYRQQPGQSLTLIATANQGSEATYESGFVIDKFPISRPNLTFSTLTVSNMSPEDSSIYLCSASPPAKNIQYFGAGTRLSVL.

This clone has only one observation. The chain recombines TRBV7-9 with TRBJ2-1; 9 bases fit TRBD1. CDR1 and CDR2 (germline): SEHNR, FQNEAQ (reference sequence). Losses at the gene ends were 3 bases for V and 3 bases for J; bases not matched to a gene: 15. This CDR3 is 19 amino acids long. CDR3 loop: CASSFDGDREKYYYNEQFF. CDR3 in DNA: TGTGCCAGCAGCTTTGACGGGGACAGGGAGAAATACTACTACAATGAGCAGTTCTTC. Full variable domain (outside the CDR3, taken from reference TRBV7-9 and TRBJ2-1): DTGVSQNPRHKITKRGQNVTFRCDPISEHNRLYWYRQTLGQGPEFLTYFQNEAQLEKSRLLSDRFSAERPKGSFSTLEIQRTEQGDSAMYLCASSFDGDREKYYYNEQFFGPGTRLTVL.

This chain connects TRBV27 to TRBJ2-5; 16 nucleotides line up with TRBD2. Trimming cost V 6 bases and J 5 bases; bases outside gene matches: 9. The CDR3 loop spans 17 amino acids. From germline, CDR1 is MNHEY and CDR2 SMNVEV (reference sequence). The CDR3 bases are TGTGCCAGCAGCTCGGGACTAGCGGGAGGGCCACGGGAGACCCAGTACTTC. It translates to CASSSGLAGGPRETQYF.

The chain has TRBV10-3 and TRBJ1-4; tentative D call: TRBD1 (5 bases). This CDR3 contains 14 residues. The ends were cut back, 2 bases at V and 7 bases at J, with 11 bases in the middle. The V gene's germline CDR1 is ENHRY and CDR2 SYGVKD. CDR3 nucleotides: TGTGCCATCAGTGAGGGTGGGACTTTTGAAAAACTGTTTTTT. It translates to CAISEGGTFEKLFF.

This clone was seen once. V is TRBV2 and J is TRBJ2-7, with a tentative D call TRBD1 (6 bases). Germline CDR1 SNHLY, CDR2 FYNNEI. The CDR3 extends over 12 amino acids. Trimming shortened V by 8 bases and J by 2 bases, and 10 bases separated the two germline ends. The CDR3 sequence is CASHREPYEQYF. CDR3 sequence (DNA): TGTGCCAGCCACAGGGAGCCCTACGAGCAGTACTTC.